Below are 14 T cell receptor beta chains sequenced from a single sample in a study of T cell changes during pregnancy in multiple sclerosis. Method: immunoSEQ multiplex PCR; TCRdb's copy keeps in-frame clones and lacks some. Of about 61,000 clones in the sample, 80% to 90% were seen once. Specimen: peripheral blood, collected in the first trimester of pregnancy. The receptors come from a female donor in good health, enrolled as a control in a pregnancy study.

Judged by abundance, this clone is medium-sized (0.01 to 0.1%). V and J are TRBV6-1 and TRBJ2-7, with 9 nucleotides matching TRBD1. Germline V gene lookup returns CDR1 MNHNS and CDR2 SASEGT. With 4 bases clipped from V and 6 bases from J, the junction kept 7 bases outside the gene matches. The CDR3 has 14 residues. The CDR3 coding sequence is TGTGCCAGCAGTGGGGACAGGGAATCGTCCGAGCAGTACTTC. The encoded protein is CASSGDRESSEQYF.

The V gene is TRBV9, the J gene TRBJ1-1; D not resolved. The V end lost 0 bases, the J end lost 1 base, and 7 bases lay between the germline ends. Germline V gene data show CDR1 as SGDLS and CDR2 as YYNGEE. CDR3 size: 14 residues. The CDR3 reads CASSVGPENTEAFF. Written as DNA, the CDR3 is TGTGCCAGCAGCGTAGGTCCAGAGAACACTGAAGCTTTCTTT.

This chain joins TRBV9 and TRBJ2-2; 10 bases are shared with TRBD2. The V gene end was trimmed by 3 bases and the J gene end by 1 base; junction bases not matched to a gene: 3. The CDR3 is made up of 16 amino acids. In germline, CDR1 is SGDLS, CDR2 YYNGEE. CDR3 sequence reads: CASSGSGGENTGELFF. The CDR3 coding sequence is TGTGCCAGCAGCGGGAGCGGGGGGGAGAACACCGGGGAGCTGTTTTTT.

The rearrangement joins TRBV7-2 to TRBJ2-7; possibly TRBD2 for D (5 bases). V gave up 0 bases and J gave up 7 bases, with 19 bases separating them. In germline, CDR1 is SGHTA, CDR2 FQGNSA. This CDR3 is built from 16 residues. The DNA for the CDR3 is TGTGCCAGCAGCTTAGCGCGTTACAGAAATTCGGGAGAGCAGTACTTC. Protein sequence: CASSLARYRNSGEQYF.

The chain employs TRBV27 and TRBJ2-3; 9 nucleotides agree with TRBD2. Germline V gene data show CDR1 as MNHEY and CDR2 as SMNVEV (reference sequence). The CDR3 runs 13 residues. Trimming cost V 7 bases and J 4 bases; bases outside gene matches: 3. The CDR3 sequence is CASIASGADTQYF. The DNA of the CDR3 is TGTGCCAGCATTGCTAGCGGGGCAGATACGCAGTATTTT.

This clone was seen a few times. The chain recombines TRBV6-1 with TRBJ1-6, with D possibly matching TRBD1 (5 bases). This CDR3 is 13 amino acids long. Between the trimmed V and J ends, which lost 7 bases and 8 bases, there was a span of 12 bases. Germline CDR1 and CDR2: MNHNS and SASEGT. The CDR3 reads CASTPGGDSPLHF. DNA of the CDR3: TGTGCCAGCACCCCGGGGGGGGATTCACCCCTCCACTTT.

The V and J genes are TRBV11-2 and TRBJ2-3; 8 nucleotides line up with TRBD1. Looked up from germline, CDR1 is SGHAT and CDR2 is FQNNGV. The CDR3 is 15 residues long. V gave up 8 bases and J gave up 0 bases; unmatched junction bases: 7. CDR3 residues: CASASGTGSTDTQYF. DNA of the CDR3: TGTGCCAGCGCATCCGGGACAGGTAGCACAGATACGCAGTATTTT.

The CDR3 protein is CASSQTGAYEQYF. CDR3 nucleotide sequence: TGTGCCAGTAGTCAGACAGGGGCCTACGAGCAGTACTTC. This chain joins TRBV19 and TRBJ2-7; 8 bases map to TRBD1. The J segment lost 2 bases and the V segment lost 5 bases, leaving 2 bases of the junction unmatched. The CDR3 totals 13 residues. Germline lookup yields CDR1 LNHDA and CDR2 SQIVND (reference sequence). The full variable domain, its missing parts supplied by reference TRBV19 and TRBJ2-7, is DGGITQSPKYLFRKEGQNVTLSCEQNLNHDAMYWYRQDPGQGLRLIYYSQIVNDFQKGDIAEGYSVSREKKESFPLTVTSAQKNPTAFYLCASSQTGAYEQYFGPGTRLTVT.

The genes are TRBV13 and TRBJ2-7; 8 bases are shared with TRBD1. Germline assignment: CDR1 PRHDT and CDR2 FYEKMQ (reference sequence). V lost 0 bases and J lost 2; bases outside the gene matches: 6. The CDR3 loop spans 16 amino acids. Written as DNA, the CDR3 is TGTGCCAGCAGCTTAGGCGGGACAGGCCCGACCTACGAGCAGTACTTC. It is translated as CASSLGGTGPTYEQYF.

This chain links TRBV5-1 with TRBJ2-6; D unclear. There are 16 residues in the CDR3. Germline V CDR1 and CDR2: SGHRS, YFSETQ. V lost 1 base to trimming and J lost 0 bases, with 8 bases between them. CDR3 DNA sequence: TGCGCCAGCAGCTTGCCAGGCAACTCTGGGGCCAACGTCCTGACTTTC. This sequence encodes CASSLPGNSGANVLTF.

The chain employs TRBV11-2 and TRBJ1-1, with D perhaps TRBD1 (5 bases). Trimming shortened V by 0 bases and J by 5 bases, and 10 bases separated the two germline ends. CDR3 length equals 14 residues. The germline CDR1 and CDR2 sequences are SGHAT and FQNNGV. CDR3 residues: CASSLDRQMTEAFF. CDR3 DNA: TGTGCCAGCAGCTTAGATAGACAGATGACTGAAGCTTTCTTT.

The V and J genes are TRBV6-1 and TRBJ1-6, with 8 bases that match TRBD1. Trimming took 2 bases from V and 6 from J; bases not matched to a gene: 6. The CDR3 spans 16 residues. Germline V CDR1 and CDR2: MNHNS, SASEGT. CDR3 loop: CASSEQGASANSPLHF. DNA of the CDR3: TGTGCCAGCAGTGAACAGGGGGCCTCGGCTAATTCACCCCTCCACTTT.

The V and J genes are TRBV5-6 and TRBJ1-2; 8 nucleotides match TRBD1. The V gene end was trimmed by 5 bases and the J gene end by 8 bases; junction bases not matched to a gene: 5. Germline loops: CDR1 SGHDT, CDR2 YYEEEE. The CDR3 has 12 residues. CDR3 bases: TGTGCCAGCAGTGACAGGGGTGCGGGCTACACCTTC. It yields the protein CASSDRGAGYTF.

This sequence joins TRBV30 and TRBJ2-5; 7 bases fit TRBD1. CDR3 length equals 14 residues. V shed 4 bases, J shed 2 bases, and the junction held 7 bases outside the gene matches. Germline CDR1 and CDR2: GTSNPN and SVGIG (reference sequence). The CDR3, as DNA: TGTGCCTGGAATACAGGGGCAACACAAGAGACCCAGTACTTC. Translating it yields CAWNTGATQETQYF.